The T cell receptor (beta chain) described here comes from a study of cytomegalovirus exposure and HLA in healthy donors. Study-level findings and limits: An analysis was carried out at a later point. It showed that HLA-associated TCR beta chains were more clonally expanded than equally common non-associated chains. Researchers reported in a later analysis that a missense DCLRE1C variant was tied to TCR beta V- and J-gene trimming. A later analysis associated 16,951 TCR beta sequences with HLA alleles at a 0.05 false discovery rate. Serostatus for CMV was the only available immune exposure information.

PCR was performed using 60 Vbeta and 13 Jbeta primers. Sequencing used immunoSEQ multiplex PCR; TCRdb keeps in-frame clones, though not all of them. Seen in this sample are some 72,000 clones; the ten most common clones hold about 5%. Concerning this clone itself: The target antigen is unknown.

V was pared by 3 bases and J by 0 bases, with 3 bases of the junction left unmatched. The CDR3 spans 15 residues. Germline CDR1 and CDR2: SGDLS and YYNGEE. The receptor's source is a man aged 25 to 40 in good health and CMV-seronegative. The sequencing sample was made of PBMCs. V usage is TRBV9 and J usage is TRBJ2-7; 10 bases are shared with TRBD1. The CDR3 sequence: CASSAGQGVSYEQYF. CDR3 in DNA: TGTGCCAGCAGCGCCGGACAGGGGGTCTCCTACGAGCAGTACTTC.